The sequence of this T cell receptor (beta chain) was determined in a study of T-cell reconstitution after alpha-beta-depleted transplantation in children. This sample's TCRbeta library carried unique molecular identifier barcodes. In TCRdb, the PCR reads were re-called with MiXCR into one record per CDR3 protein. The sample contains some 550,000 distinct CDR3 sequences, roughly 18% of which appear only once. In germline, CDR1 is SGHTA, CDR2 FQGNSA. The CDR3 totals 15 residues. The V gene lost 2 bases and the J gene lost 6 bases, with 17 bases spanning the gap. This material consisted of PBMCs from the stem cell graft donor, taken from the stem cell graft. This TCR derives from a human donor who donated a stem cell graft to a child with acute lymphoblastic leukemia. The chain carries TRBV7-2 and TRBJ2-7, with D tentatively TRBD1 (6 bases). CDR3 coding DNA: TGTGCCAGCAGCTTAAGGGGGTCCAAAAACTCCGAGCAGTACTTC. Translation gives CASSLRGSKNSEQYF.